This TCR beta chain appears in the sequencing data of a study of cytomegalovirus exposure and HLA in healthy donors. This clone was counted a single time. Its cognate antigen is unknown. It was with 60 Vbeta and 13 Jbeta primers that the PCR ran. This table comes from immunoSEQ multiplex PCR, and its TCRdb copy is limited to in-frame clones, with some not included. The sample records under 200,000 clones, roughly 80% being singletons. Study-level points and caveats: Another analysis was done later, and it associated 17,000 or so TCR beta sequences with HLA alleles at 0.05 false discovery rate. Researchers reportedly found TCR beta sequences accurately predicted most subjects' HLA-A and HLA-B alleles. Altogether, about 160 TCR beta chains were recorded as cytomegalovirus-associated.

The sequencing sample was made of PBMCs. The origin of this receptor is a man aged 45 to 65 in good health and CMV-seronegative.

The CDR3 region is CSASEGGKLFF. Written as DNA, the CDR3 is TGCAGTGCTAGTGAGGGAGGAAAACTGTTTTTT. The V gene is TRBV20-1, the J gene TRBJ1-4; unclear D gene. Germline assignment: CDR1 DFQATT and CDR2 SNEGSKA (reference sequence). Trimming cost V 3 bases and J 10 bases, with 9 bases left between them. The CDR3 has 11 amino acids.